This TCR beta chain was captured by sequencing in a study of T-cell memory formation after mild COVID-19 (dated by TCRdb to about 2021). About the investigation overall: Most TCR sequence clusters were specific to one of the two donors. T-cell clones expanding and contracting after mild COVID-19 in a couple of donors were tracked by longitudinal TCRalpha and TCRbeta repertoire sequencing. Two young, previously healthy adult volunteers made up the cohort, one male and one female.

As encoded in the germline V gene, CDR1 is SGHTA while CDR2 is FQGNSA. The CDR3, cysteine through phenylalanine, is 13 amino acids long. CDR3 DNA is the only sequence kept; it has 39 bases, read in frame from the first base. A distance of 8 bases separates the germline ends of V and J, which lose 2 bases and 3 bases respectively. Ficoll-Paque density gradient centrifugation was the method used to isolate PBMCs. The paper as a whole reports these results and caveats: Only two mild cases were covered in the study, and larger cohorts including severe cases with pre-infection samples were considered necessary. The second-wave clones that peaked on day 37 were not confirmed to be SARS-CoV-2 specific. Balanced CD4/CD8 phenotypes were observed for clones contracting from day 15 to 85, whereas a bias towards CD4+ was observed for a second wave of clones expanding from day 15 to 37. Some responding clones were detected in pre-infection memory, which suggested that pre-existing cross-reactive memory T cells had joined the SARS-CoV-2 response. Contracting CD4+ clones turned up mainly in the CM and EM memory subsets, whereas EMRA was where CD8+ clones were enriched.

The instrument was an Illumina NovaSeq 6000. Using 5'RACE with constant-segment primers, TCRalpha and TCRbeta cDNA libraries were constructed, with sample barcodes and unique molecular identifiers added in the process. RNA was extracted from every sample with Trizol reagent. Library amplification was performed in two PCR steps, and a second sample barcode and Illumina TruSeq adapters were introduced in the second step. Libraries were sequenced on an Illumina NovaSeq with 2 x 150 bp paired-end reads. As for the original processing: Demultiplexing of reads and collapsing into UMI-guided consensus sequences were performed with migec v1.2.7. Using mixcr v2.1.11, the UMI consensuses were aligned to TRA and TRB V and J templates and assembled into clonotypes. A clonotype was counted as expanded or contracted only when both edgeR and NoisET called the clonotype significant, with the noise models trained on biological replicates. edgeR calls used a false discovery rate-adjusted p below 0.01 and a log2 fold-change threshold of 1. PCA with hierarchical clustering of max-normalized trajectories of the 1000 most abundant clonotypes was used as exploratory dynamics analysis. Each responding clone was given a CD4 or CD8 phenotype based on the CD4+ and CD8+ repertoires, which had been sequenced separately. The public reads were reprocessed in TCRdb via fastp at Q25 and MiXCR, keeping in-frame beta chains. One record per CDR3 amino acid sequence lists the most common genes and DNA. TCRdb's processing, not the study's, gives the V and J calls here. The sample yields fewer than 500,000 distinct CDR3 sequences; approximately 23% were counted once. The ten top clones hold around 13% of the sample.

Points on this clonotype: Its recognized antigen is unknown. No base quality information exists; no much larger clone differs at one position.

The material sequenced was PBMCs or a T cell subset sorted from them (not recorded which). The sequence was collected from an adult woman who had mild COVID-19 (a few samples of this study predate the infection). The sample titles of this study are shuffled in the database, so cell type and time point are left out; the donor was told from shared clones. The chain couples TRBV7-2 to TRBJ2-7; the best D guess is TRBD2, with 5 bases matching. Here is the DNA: TGTGCCAGCAGCTTATGGGCGGGCTACGAGCAGTACTTC. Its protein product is CASSLWAGYEQYF.